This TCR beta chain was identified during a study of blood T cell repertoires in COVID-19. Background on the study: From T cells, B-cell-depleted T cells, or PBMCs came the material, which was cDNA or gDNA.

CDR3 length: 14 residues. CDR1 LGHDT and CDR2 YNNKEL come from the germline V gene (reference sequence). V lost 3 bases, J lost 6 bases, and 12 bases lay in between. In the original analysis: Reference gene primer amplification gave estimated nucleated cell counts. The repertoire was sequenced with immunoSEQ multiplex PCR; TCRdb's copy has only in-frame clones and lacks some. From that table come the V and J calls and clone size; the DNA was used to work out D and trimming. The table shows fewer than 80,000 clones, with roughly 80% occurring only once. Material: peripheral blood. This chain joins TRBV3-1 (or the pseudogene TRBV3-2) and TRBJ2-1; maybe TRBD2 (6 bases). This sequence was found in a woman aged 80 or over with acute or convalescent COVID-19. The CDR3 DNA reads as TGTGCCAGCAGCCACGGGACTCCCGGCAATGAGCAGTTCTTC. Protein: CASSHGTPGNEQFF.